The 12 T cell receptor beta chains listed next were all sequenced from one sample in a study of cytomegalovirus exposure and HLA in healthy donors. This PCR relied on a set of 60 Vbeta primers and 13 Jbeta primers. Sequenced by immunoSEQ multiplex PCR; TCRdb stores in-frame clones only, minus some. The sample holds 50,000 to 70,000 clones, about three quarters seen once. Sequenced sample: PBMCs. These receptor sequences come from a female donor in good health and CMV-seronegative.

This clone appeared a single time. CDR3 amino acids: CASSLGSGKYNEQFF. CDR3 bases: TGTGCCAGCAGCCTGGGGTCGGGGAAGTACAATGAGCAGTTCTTC. The J gene is TRBJ2-1, the V gene TRBV4-2; a weak D match, TRBD2 (5 bases). The ends were cut back, 4 bases at V and 4 bases at J, with 14 bases in the middle. Germline-derived CDR1 and CDR2 are LGHNA and YNFKEQ. The CDR3 covers 15 residues.

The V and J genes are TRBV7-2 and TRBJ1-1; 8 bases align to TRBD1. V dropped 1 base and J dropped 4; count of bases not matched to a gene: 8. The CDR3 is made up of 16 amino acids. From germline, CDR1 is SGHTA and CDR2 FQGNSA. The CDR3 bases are TGTGCCAGCAGCTTAGAAAGGACAGGGTTAGGCACTGAAGCTTTCTTT. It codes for CASSLERTGLGTEAFF.

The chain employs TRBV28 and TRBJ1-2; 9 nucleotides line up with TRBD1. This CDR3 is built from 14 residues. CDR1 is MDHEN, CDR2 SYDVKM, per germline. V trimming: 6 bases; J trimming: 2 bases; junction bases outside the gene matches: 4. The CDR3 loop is CASRGTGFNYGYTF. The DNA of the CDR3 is TGTGCCAGCAGAGGGACAGGGTTCAACTATGGCTACACCTTC.

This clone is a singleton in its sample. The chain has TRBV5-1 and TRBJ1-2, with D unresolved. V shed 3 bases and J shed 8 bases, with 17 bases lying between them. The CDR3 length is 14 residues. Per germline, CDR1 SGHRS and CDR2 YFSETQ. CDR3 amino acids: CASSYDGATGGYTF. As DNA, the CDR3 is TGCGCCAGCAGCTACGACGGAGCCACGGGGGGCTACACCTTC.

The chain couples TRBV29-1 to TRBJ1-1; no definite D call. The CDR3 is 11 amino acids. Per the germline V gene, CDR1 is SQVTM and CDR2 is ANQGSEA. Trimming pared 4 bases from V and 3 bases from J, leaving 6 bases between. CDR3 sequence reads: CSVGLDTEAFF. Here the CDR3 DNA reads TGCAGCGTTGGGCTGGACACTGAAGCTTTCTTT.

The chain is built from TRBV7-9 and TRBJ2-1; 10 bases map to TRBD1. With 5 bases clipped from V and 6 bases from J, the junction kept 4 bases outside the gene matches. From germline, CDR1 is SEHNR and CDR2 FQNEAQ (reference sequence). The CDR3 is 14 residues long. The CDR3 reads CASSDRTGGNEQFF. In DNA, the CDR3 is TGTGCCAGCAGCGACCGGACAGGGGGCAATGAGCAGTTCTTC. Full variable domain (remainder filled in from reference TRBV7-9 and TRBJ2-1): DTGVSQNPRHKITKRGQNVTFRCDPISEHNRLYWYRQTLGQGPEFLTYFQNEAQLEKSRLLSDRFSAERPKGSFSTLEIQRTEQGDSAMYLCASSDRTGGNEQFFGPGTRLTVL.

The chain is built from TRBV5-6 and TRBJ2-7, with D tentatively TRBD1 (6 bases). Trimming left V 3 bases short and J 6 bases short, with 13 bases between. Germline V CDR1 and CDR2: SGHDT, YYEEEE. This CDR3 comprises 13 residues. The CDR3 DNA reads TGTGCCAGCAGCTCGGACAGCTCCCCCGAGCAGTACTTC. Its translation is CASSSDSSPEQYF. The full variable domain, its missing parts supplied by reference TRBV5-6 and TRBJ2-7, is DAGVTQSPTHLIKTRGQQVTLRCSPKSGHDTVSWYQQALGQGPQFIFQYYEEEERQRGNFPDRFSGHQFPNYSSELNVNALLLGDSALYLCASSSDSSPEQYFGPGTRLTVT.

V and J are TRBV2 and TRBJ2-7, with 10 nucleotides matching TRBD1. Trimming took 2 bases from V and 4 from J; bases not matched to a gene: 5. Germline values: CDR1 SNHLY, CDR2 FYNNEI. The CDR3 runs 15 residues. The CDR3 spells CASSEPGTGVYEQYF. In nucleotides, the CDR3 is TGTGCCAGCAGTGAACCTGGGACAGGGGTATACGAGCAGTACTTC.

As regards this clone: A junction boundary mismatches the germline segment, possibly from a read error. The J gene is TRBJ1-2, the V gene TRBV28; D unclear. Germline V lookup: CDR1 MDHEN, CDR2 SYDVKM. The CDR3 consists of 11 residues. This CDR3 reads CASSWSASQVF. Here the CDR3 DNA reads TGTGCCAGCAGTTGGTCGGCATCCCAGGTCTTC.

The CDR3 region is CSVEGDRVGETQYF. The CDR3, as DNA: TGCAGCGTTGAGGGGGACAGGGTAGGAGAGACCCAGTACTTC. V usage is TRBV29-1 and J usage is TRBJ2-5; 9 bases match TRBD1. Germline CDR1 and CDR2: SQVTM and ANQGSEA. The CDR3 loop spans 14 amino acids. After removal of 3 bases from V and 4 bases from J, the junction contained 6 bases not matched to a gene.

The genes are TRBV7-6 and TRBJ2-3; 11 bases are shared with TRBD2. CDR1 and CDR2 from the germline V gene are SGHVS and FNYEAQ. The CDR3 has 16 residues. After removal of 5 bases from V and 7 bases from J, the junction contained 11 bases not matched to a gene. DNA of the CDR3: TGTGCCAGCAGCCCAGTGACTAGCGGGGCACAGAATACGCAGTATTTT. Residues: CASSPVTSGAQNTQYF.

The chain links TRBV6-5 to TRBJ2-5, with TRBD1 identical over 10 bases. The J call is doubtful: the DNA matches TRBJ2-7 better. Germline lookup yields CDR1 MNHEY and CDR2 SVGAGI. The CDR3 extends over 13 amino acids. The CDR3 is CASTPGQGYEQYF. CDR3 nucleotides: TGTGCCAGCACCCCGGGACAGGGGTACGAGCAGTACTTC.